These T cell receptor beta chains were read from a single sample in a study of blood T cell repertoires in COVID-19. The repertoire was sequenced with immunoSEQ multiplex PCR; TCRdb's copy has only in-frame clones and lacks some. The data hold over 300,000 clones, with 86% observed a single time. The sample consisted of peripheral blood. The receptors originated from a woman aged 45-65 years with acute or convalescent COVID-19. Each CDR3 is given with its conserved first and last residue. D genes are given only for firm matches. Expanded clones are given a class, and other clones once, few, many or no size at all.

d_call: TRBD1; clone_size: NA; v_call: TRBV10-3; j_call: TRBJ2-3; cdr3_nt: TGTGCCATCAGTGACCCCGGACAGGGGAGGATAGGAGATACGCAGTATTTT; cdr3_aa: CAISDPGQGRIGDTQYF
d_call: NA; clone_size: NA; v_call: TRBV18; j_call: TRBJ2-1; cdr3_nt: TGTGCCAGCTCACCCTCGACAGAGCAGTTCTTC; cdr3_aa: CASSPSTEQFF
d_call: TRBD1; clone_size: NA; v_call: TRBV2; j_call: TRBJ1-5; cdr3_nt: TGTGCCACGGGGACAGGACGCAATCAGCCCCAGCATTTT; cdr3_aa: CATGTGRNQPQHF
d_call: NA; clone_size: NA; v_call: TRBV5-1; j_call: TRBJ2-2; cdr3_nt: TGCGCCAGCAGCTTGGCGGGGAACACCGGGGAGCTGTTTTTT; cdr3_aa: CASSLAGNTGELFF
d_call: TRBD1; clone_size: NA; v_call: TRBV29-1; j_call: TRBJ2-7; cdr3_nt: TGCAGCGTTGAGGGCGGGCAGGGGGCGCGATACGAGCAGTACTTC; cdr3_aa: CSVEGGQGARYEQYF
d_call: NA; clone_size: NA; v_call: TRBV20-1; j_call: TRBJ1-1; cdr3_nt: TGCAGTGCCCAGGTAACTGAAGCTTTCTTT; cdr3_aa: CSAQVTEAFF
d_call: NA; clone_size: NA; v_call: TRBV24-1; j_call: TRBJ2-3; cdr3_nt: TGTGCCACCAGTTTTCGAGTTACGGGAGTCAGCACAGATACGCAGTATTTT; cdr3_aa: CATSFRVTGVSTDTQYF
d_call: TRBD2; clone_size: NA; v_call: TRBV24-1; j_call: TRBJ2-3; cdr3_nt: TGTGCCACCAGTGTAAGCGGGAGGGCTACAGATACGCAGTATTTT; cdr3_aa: CATSVSGRATDTQYF
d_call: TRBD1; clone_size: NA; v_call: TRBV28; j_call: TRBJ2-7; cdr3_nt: TGTGCCAGCAGTTTATTGGGGACAGGGGCGGGTGTGTACGAGCAGTACTTC; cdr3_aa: CASSLLGTGAGVYEQYF
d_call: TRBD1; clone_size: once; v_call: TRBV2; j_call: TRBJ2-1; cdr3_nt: TGTGCCAGCAGTGAACTGGACAGGGCTGTCGATGAGCAGTTCTTC; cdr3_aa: CASSELDRAVDEQFF
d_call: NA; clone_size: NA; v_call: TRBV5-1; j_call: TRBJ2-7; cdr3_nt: TGCGCCAGCAGCTCACCTCACAGGGACCCATCCTACGAGCAGTACTTC; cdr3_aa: CASSSPHRDPSYEQYF
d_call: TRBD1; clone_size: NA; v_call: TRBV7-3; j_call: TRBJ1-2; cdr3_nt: TGTGCCAGCAGCCTTGACAGGGGAACTAACTATGGCTACACCTTC; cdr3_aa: CASSLDRGTNYGYTF
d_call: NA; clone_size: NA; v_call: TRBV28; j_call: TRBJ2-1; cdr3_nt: TGTGCCAGCACGGATGCTAGTTACGGCAATGAGCAGTTCTTC; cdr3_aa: CASTDASYGNEQFF
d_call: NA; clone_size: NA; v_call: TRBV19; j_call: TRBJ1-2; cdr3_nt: TGTGCCAGTAGTCGGACAGACGAGGGATATGGCTACACCTTC; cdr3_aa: CASSRTDEGYGYTF
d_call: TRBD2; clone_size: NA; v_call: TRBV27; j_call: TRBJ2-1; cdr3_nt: TGTGCCAGCAGTTTATTTACGGGAGGGGACGGTGAGCAGTTCTTC; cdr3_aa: CASSLFTGGDGEQFF
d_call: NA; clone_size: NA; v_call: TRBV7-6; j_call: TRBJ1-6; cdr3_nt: TGTGCCAGCAGTAAAGGGAGCTCCTATAATTCACCCCTCCACTTT; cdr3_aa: CASSKGSSYNSPLHF
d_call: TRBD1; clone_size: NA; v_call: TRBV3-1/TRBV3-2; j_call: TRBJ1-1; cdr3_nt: TGTGCCAGCAGTCTGACAGGGGAGACTGAAGCTTTCTTT; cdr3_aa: CASSLTGETEAFF
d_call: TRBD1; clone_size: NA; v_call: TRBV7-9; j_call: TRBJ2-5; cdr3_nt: TGTGCCAGCAGCTTAGGGACAGGAATGGGGGAGACCCAGTACTTC; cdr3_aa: CASSLGTGMGETQYF
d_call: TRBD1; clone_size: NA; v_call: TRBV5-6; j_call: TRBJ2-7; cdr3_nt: TGTGCCAGCAGCTTCTCCGCAGGGGGAGATTACGAGCAGTACTTC; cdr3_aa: CASSFSAGGDYEQYF
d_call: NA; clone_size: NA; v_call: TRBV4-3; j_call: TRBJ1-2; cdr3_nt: TGCGCCAGCAGCCAAGATTGGGCCGATCCCAACTATGGCTACACCTTC; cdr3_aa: CASSQDWADPNYGYTF
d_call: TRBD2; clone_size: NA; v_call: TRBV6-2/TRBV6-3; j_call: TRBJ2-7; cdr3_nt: TGTGCCAGCAGTTCTGGGACTAGCTACGAGCAGTACTTC; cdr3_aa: CASSSGTSYEQYF
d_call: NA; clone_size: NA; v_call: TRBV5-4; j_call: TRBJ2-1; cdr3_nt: TGTGCCAGCAGCTTAGATCCTTCGAGCTCCTACAATGAGCAGTTCTTC; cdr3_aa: CASSLDPSSSYNEQFF
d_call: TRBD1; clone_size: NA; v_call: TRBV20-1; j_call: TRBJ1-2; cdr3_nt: TGCAGTGCTCGTGACAGGGTGAGAAACTATGGCTACACCTTC; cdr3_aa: CSARDRVRNYGYTF
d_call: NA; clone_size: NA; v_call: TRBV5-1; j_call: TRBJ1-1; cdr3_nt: TGCGCCAGCAGCTTTCCCCGTCATAGTCGACAGCAGAACACTGAAGCTTTCTTT; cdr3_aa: CASSFPRHSRQQNTEAFF
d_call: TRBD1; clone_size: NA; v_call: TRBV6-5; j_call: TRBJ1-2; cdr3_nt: TGTGCCAGCAGTTTCCAGGGGGCAGGGTATGGCTACACCTTC; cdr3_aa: CASSFQGAGYGYTF
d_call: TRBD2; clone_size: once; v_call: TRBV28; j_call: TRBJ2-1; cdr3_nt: TGTGCCAGCAGTTTATCTCCGGGACTAGCGGGAGGGCCGAGTGAGCAGTTCTTC; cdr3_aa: CASSLSPGLAGGPSEQFF
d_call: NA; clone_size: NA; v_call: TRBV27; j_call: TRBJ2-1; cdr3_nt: TGTGCCAGCAGTTTAGCCCCCCGGGAGTCCCGCTACAATGAGCAGTTCTTC; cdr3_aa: CASSLAPRESRYNEQFF
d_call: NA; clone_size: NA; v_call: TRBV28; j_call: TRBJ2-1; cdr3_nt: TGTGCCAGCAGTTTCCTCCTCAGGGGCAATGAGCAGTTCTTC; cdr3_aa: CASSFLLRGNEQFF
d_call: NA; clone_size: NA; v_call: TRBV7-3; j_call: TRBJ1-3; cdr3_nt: TGTGCCAGCAGCTCCGCGGCGGGAACAACTGGAAACACCATATATTTT; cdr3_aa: CASSSAAGTTGNTIYF
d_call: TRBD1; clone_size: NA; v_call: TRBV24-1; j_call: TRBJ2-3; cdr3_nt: TGTGCCACACAGGGGGTGGGGATCCGCGGCACAGATACGCAGTATTTT; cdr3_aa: CATQGVGIRGTDTQYF
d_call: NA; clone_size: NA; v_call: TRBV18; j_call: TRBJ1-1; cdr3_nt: TGTGCCAGCTCGTCTCTAGGGGTGGGAAACACTGAAGCTTTCTTT; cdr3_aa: CASSSLGVGNTEAFF
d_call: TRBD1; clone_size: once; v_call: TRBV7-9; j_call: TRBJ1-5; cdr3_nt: TGTGCCAGCAGCCTGGGACAGGGACATTACGGCAATCAGCCCCAGCATTTT; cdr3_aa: CASSLGQGHYGNQPQHF
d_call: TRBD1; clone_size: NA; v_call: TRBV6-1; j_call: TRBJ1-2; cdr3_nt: TGTGCCAGCAGTGAAGCGGGGACAGGGTTTGGCTACACCTTC; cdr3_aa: CASSEAGTGFGYTF
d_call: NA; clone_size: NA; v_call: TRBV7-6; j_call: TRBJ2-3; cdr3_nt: TGTGCCAGCAGCCCCGCTCGGGGAACGCAGTATTTT; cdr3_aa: CASSPARGTQYF
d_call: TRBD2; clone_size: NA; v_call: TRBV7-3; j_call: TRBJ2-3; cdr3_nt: TGTGCCAGCAGCTCCCGAGCGGGAGTTGGCACAGATACGCAGTATTTT; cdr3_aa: CASSSRAGVGTDTQYF
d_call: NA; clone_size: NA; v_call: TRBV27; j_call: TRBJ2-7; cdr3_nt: TGTGCCAGCAGTTTAGAGGGAGGGGACACCAGCTCCTACGAGCAGTACTTC; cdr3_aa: CASSLEGGDTSSYEQYF
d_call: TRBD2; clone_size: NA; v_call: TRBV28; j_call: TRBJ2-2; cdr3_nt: TGTGCCAGCAGTTCCCCCCCCGGGACTAGCGGGAGGGCCGGGGAGCTGTTTTTT; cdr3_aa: CASSSPPGTSGRAGELFF
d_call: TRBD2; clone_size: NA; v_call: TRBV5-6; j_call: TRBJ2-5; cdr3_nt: TGTGCCAGCAGCGCGGCGGGACTAGCGGGAGAGACCCAGTACTTC; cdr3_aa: CASSAAGLAGETQYF
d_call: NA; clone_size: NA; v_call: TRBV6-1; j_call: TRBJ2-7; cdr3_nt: TGTGCCAGCAGTGAAGCTGGAAGCGGGTACTCCTACGAGCAGTACTTC; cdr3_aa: CASSEAGSGYSYEQYF
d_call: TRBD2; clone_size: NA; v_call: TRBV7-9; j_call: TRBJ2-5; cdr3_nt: TGTGCCAGCAGCTTAGGGACTAGCGGGAGCGAGACCCAGTACTTC; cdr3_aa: CASSLGTSGSETQYF
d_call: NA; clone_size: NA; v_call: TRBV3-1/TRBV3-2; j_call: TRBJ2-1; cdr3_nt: TGTGCCAGCAGCCATGTTGTTAGTATGGATGAGCAGTTCTTC; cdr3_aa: CASSHVVSMDEQFF
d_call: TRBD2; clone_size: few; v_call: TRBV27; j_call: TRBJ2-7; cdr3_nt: TGTGCCAGCAGTCTCGCCGGGACTAGCGGGTTCGAGCAGTACTTC; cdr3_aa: CASSLAGTSGFEQYF
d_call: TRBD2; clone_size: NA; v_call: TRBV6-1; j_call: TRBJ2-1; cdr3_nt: TGTGCCAGCAGTGAATCATTGGGTGGGCTAGCGGGGGACAATGAGCAGTTCTTC; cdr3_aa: CASSESLGGLAGDNEQFF
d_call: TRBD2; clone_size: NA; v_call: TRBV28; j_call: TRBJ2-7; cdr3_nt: TGTGCCAGCAGAGTATCCGGCGGGAGTTACGAGCAGTACTTC; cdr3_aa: CASRVSGGSYEQYF
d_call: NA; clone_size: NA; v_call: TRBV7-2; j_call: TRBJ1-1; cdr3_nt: TGTGCCAGCAGAGGACAAACCAACACTGAAGCTTTCTTT; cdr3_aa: CASRGQTNTEAFF
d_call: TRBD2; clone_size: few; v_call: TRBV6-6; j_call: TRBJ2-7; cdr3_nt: TGTGCCAGCAGAGTTGCCAGCGGGAGTTCCTACGAGCAGTACTTC; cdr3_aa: CASRVASGSSYEQYF
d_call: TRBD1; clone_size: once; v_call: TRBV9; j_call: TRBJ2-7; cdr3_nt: TGTGCCAGCAGCGCAAGCACCGGACAGGGCTCCTACGAGCAGTACTTC; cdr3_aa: CASSASTGQGSYEQYF
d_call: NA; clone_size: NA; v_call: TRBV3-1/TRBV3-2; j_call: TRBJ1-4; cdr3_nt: TGTGCCAGCAGCCAAGGGTTAATACAGGGAGAAAAACTGTTTTTT; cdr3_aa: CASSQGLIQGEKLFF
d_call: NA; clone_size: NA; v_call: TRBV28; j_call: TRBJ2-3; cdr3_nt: TGTGCCAGCAGTTTATCCGGGATGGGTAGCACAGATACGCAGTATTTT; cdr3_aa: CASSLSGMGSTDTQYF
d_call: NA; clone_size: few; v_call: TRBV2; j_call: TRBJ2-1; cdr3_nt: TGTGCCAGTCACATGAACAGGTACAATGAGCAGTTCTTC; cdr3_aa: CASHMNRYNEQFF
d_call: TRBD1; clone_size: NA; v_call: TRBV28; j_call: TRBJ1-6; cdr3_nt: TGTGCCAGCTCCGGGACAGTGGTATCACCCCTCCACTTT; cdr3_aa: CASSGTVVSPLHF
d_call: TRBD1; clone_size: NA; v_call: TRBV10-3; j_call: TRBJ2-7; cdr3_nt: TGTGCCATCAGTGAGTCGGGACAGGGGGCATTCACCGAGCAGTACTTC; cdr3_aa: CAISESGQGAFTEQYF
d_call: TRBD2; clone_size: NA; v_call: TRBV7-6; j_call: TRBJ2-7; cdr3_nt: TGTGCCAGCAGCGTGACTAGCGGGGGCTACGAGCAGTACTTC; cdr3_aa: CASSVTSGGYEQYF
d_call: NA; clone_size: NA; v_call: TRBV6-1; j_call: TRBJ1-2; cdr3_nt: TGTGCCAGCAGTGAATCGGTGTTCTATGGCTACACCTTC; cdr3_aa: CASSESVFYGYTF
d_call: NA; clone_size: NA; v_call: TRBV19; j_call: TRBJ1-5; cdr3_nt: TGTGCCAGTAGTCTCGACGGGGCGGGGAGCAATCAGCCCCAGCATTTT; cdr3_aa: CASSLDGAGSNQPQHF
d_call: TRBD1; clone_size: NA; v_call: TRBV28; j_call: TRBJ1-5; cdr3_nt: TGTGCCAGCACCCCCGGGACAGGGTTTGATCAGCCCCAGCATTTT; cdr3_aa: CASTPGTGFDQPQHF
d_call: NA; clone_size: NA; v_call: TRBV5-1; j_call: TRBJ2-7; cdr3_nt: TGCGCCAGCAGCTTGGGCGGGAACTACGAGCAGTACTTC; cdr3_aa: CASSLGGNYEQYF
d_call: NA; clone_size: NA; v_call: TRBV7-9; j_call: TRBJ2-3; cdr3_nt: TGTGCCAGCAGCTTAGTAGTCGGAGATACGCAGTATTTT; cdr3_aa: CASSLVVGDTQYF